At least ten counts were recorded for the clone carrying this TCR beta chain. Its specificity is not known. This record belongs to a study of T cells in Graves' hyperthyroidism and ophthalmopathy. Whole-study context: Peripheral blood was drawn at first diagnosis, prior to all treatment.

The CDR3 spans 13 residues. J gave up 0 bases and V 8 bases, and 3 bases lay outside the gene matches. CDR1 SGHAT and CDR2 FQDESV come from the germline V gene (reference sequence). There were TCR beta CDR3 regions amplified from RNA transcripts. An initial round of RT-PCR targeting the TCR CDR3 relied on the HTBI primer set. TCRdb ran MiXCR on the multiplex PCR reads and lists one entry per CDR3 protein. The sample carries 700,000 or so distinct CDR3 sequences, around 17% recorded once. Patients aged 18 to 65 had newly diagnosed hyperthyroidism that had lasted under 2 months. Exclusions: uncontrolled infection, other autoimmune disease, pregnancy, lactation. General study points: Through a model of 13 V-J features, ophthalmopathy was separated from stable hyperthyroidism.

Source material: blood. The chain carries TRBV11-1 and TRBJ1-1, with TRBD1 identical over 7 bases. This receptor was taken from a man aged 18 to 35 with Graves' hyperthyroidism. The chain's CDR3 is CASGGQMNTEAFF. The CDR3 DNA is TGTGCCAGCGGGGGACAGATGAACACTGAAGCTTTCTTT.